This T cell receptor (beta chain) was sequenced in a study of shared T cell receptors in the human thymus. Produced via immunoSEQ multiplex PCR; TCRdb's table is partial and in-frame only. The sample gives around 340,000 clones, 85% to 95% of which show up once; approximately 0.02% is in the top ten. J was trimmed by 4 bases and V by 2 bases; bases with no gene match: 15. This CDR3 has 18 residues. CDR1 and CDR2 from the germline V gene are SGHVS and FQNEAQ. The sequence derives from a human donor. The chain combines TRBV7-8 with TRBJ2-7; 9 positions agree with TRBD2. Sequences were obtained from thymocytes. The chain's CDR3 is CASSLSKREVAGRYEQYF. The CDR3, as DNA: TGTGCCAGCAGCTTAAGCAAGCGGGAGGTCGCGGGGAGGTACGAGCAGTACTTC.